The rows below give T cell receptor beta chains drawn from one sample of a study of monozygotic twins with cystic fibrosis. Sequencing used immunoSEQ multiplex PCR; TCRdb keeps in-frame clones, though not all of them. The sample records about 22,000 clones, approximately 87% being singletons. The specimen sequenced was blood. Receptor source: a young woman with cystic fibrosis. CDR3s include the opening cysteine and the closing phenylalanine or tryptophan. A D gene is named only where the DNA matches it firmly. Size is omitted from some rows. Given values are once, few, many or a class for expanded clones.

CDR3 length: 15
clone size: -
J gene: TRBJ2-5
D gene: -
V gene: TRBV7-2
CDR3 DNA: TGTGCCAGCAGCTTAATTCCAGGGGCCGGAGAGACCCAGTACTTC
CDR3 protein: CASSLIPGAGETQYF

CDR3 length: 19
clone size: -
J gene: TRBJ2-5
D gene: TRBD2
V gene: TRBV4-2
CDR3 DNA: TGTGCCAGCAGCCAGGGGACTAGCGGGGGGGCCGGGTTATTTGAGACCCAGTACTTC
CDR3 protein: CASSQGTSGGAGLFETQYF

CDR3 length: 15
clone size: -
J gene: TRBJ2-5
D gene: TRBD2
V gene: TRBV7-2
CDR3 DNA: TGTGCCAGCAGCTTTCAAGCGGGGCGAGGGGAGGCCCAGTACTTC
CDR3 protein: CASSFQAGRGEAQYF

CDR3 length: 17
clone size: -
J gene: TRBJ1-6
D gene: -
V gene: TRBV6-1
CDR3 DNA: TGTGCCAGCAGTGATCTCGGCAGGGGCTCCTATAATTCACCCCTCCACTTT
CDR3 protein: CASSDLGRGSYNSPLHF

CDR3 length: 13
clone size: -
J gene: TRBJ2-7
D gene: -
V gene: TRBV15
CDR3 DNA: TGTGCCACCAGCAGAGATCCGGGGCTTGAGCAGTACTTC
CDR3 protein: CATSRDPGLEQYF

CDR3 length: 15
clone size: -
J gene: TRBJ2-3
D gene: -
V gene: TRBV5-6
CDR3 DNA: TGTGCCAGCAGCACCCTCCGGGGTAGCACAGATACGCAGTATTTT
CDR3 protein: CASSTLRGSTDTQYF

CDR3 length: 16
clone size: -
J gene: TRBJ2-3
D gene: TRBD2
V gene: TRBV7-9
CDR3 DNA: TGTGCCAGCAGCTTAGCCCGGGCGGGGGGGCTGGATACGCAGTATTTT
CDR3 protein: CASSLARAGGLDTQYF

CDR3 length: 14
clone size: once
J gene: TRBJ2-3
D gene: -
V gene: TRBV29-1
CDR3 DNA: TGCAGCGTTGCCCCGGGGGTACGAAAAGATACGCAGTATTTT
CDR3 protein: CSVAPGVRKDTQYF

CDR3 length: 12
clone size: -
J gene: TRBJ2-7
D gene: TRBD1
V gene: TRBV2
CDR3 DNA: TGTGCCAGCAGCGATGACAGGGACGAGCAGTACTTC
CDR3 protein: CASSDDRDEQYF

CDR3 length: 17
clone size: -
J gene: TRBJ2-5
D gene: TRBD2
V gene: TRBV4-1
CDR3 DNA: TGCGCCAGCAGCCCACAGCGGGGAAACCCCGGTGCGGAGACCCAGTACTTC
CDR3 protein: CASSPQRGNPGAETQYF

CDR3 length: 15
clone size: -
J gene: TRBJ2-2
D gene: -
V gene: TRBV5-1
CDR3 DNA: TGCGCCAGCAGATATTCGCCTAGGTCGACCGGGGAGCTGTTTTTT
CDR3 protein: CASRYSPRSTGELFF

CDR3 length: 16
clone size: -
J gene: TRBJ2-2
D gene: -
V gene: TRBV6-4
CDR3 DNA: TGTGCCAGCAGTGAGAGGGCTAGCTGGAACACCGGGGAGCTGTTTTTT
CDR3 protein: CASSERASWNTGELFF

CDR3 length: 14
clone size: -
J gene: TRBJ1-4
D gene: TRBD1
V gene: TRBV25-1
CDR3 DNA: TGTGCCAGCAGTGATTGGACAGGGGTGGAAAAACTGTTTTTT
CDR3 protein: CASSDWTGVEKLFF

CDR3 length: 14
clone size: -
J gene: TRBJ2-7
D gene: TRBD2
V gene: TRBV6-1
CDR3 DNA: TGTGCCAGCAGCGCAGCGGGGGGCCCCTACGAGCAGTACTTC
CDR3 protein: CASSAAGGPYEQYF

CDR3 length: 14
clone size: -
J gene: TRBJ2-7
D gene: -
V gene: TRBV5-1
CDR3 DNA: TGCGCCAGCAGCTTGGGTGGAGGGGTTCGCGAGCAGTACTTC
CDR3 protein: CASSLGGGVREQYF

CDR3 length: 13
clone size: -
J gene: TRBJ1-1
D gene: -
V gene: TRBV7-2
CDR3 DNA: TGTGCCAGCAGCTTACTATCCAGCACTGAAGCTTTCTTT
CDR3 protein: CASSLLSSTEAFF

CDR3 length: 14
clone size: -
J gene: TRBJ1-3
D gene: -
V gene: TRBV5-5
CDR3 DNA: TGTGCCAGCAGCTTCGGGTCTACTGGAAACACCATATATTTT
CDR3 protein: CASSFGSTGNTIYF

CDR3 length: 19
clone size: -
J gene: TRBJ1-2
D gene: TRBD1
V gene: TRBV4-2
CDR3 DNA: TGTGCCAGCAGCCAAGGGGATAGGGGACAGGGGTACCCTAACTATGGCTACACCTTC
CDR3 protein: CASSQGDRGQGYPNYGYTF

CDR3 length: 15
clone size: -
J gene: TRBJ2-5
D gene: -
V gene: TRBV5-1
CDR3 DNA: TGCGCCAGCAGCTTGTGGCGGGGAAAAGTGGAGACCCAGTACTTC
CDR3 protein: CASSLWRGKVETQYF

CDR3 length: 11
clone size: -
J gene: TRBJ1-2
D gene: -
V gene: TRBV29-1
CDR3 DNA: TGCAGCGTTGTGGGGCAAGATGGCTACACCTTC
CDR3 protein: CSVVGQDGYTF

CDR3 length: 15
clone size: -
J gene: TRBJ2-1
D gene: TRBD1
V gene: TRBV4-1
CDR3 DNA: TGCGCCAGCACCCTGACAGGGCGCTCCTACAATGAGCAGTTCTTC
CDR3 protein: CASTLTGRSYNEQFF

CDR3 length: 14
clone size: -
J gene: TRBJ1-1
D gene: -
V gene: TRBV4-1
CDR3 DNA: TGCGCCAGCAGCCAACCCACACAGAACACTGAAGCTTTCTTT
CDR3 protein: CASSQPTQNTEAFF

CDR3 length: 13
clone size: -
J gene: TRBJ2-7
D gene: TRBD1
V gene: TRBV6-6
CDR3 DNA: TGTGCCAGCAGTTTGCCAGGGGGCTACGAGCAGTACTTC
CDR3 protein: CASSLPGGYEQYF

CDR3 length: 18
clone size: -
J gene: TRBJ1-1
D gene: -
V gene: TRBV6-1
CDR3 DNA: TGTGCCAGCAGTGAAAGGGCCTTGAATTGGGGGCTGGGCACTGAAGCTTTCTTT
CDR3 protein: CASSERALNWGLGTEAFF

CDR3 length: 13
clone size: -
J gene: TRBJ2-1
D gene: -
V gene: TRBV5-4
CDR3 DNA: TGTGCCAGCAGCTCCACGAGTAGTTCTGAGCAGTTCTTC
CDR3 protein: CASSSTSSSEQFF

CDR3 length: 12
clone size: -
J gene: TRBJ2-7
D gene: -
V gene: TRBV7-9
CDR3 DNA: TGTGCCAGCAGCCTCAGGGGTTACGAGCAGTACTTC
CDR3 protein: CASSLRGYEQYF

CDR3 length: 14
clone size: -
J gene: TRBJ1-3
D gene: -
V gene: TRBV2
CDR3 DNA: TGTGCCAGCAGTGACGGCAGGACAGGAAACACCATATATTTT
CDR3 protein: CASSDGRTGNTIYF

CDR3 length: 14
clone size: -
J gene: TRBJ1-2
D gene: -
V gene: TRBV6-5
CDR3 DNA: TGTGCCAGCAGTTACGCCCAGGCCAGCTATGGCTACACCTTC
CDR3 protein: CASSYAQASYGYTF

CDR3 length: 13
clone size: -
J gene: TRBJ1-5
D gene: -
V gene: TRBV2
CDR3 DNA: TGTGCCAGCACCCTCGGGCGCAATCAGCCCCAGCATTTT
CDR3 protein: CASTLGRNQPQHF

CDR3 length: 12
clone size: -
J gene: TRBJ2-3
D gene: -
V gene: TRBV7-8
CDR3 DNA: TGTGCCAGCAGCCCCATCCTTAATACGCAGTATTTT
CDR3 protein: CASSPILNTQYF

CDR3 length: 16
clone size: -
J gene: TRBJ1-1
D gene: TRBD1
V gene: TRBV5-1
CDR3 DNA: TGCGCCAGCAGCGATGGGACAGGCCTCATGAACACTGAAGCTTTCTTT
CDR3 protein: CASSDGTGLMNTEAFF

CDR3 length: 15
clone size: -
J gene: TRBJ1-1
D gene: -
V gene: TRBV4-1
CDR3 DNA: TGCGCCAGCAGCCAAGCGGGCTGGGGGAACACTGAAGCTTTCTTT
CDR3 protein: CASSQAGWGNTEAFF

CDR3 length: 15
clone size: -
J gene: TRBJ2-3
D gene: TRBD2
V gene: TRBV7-9
CDR3 DNA: TGTGCCAGCAGAATAGCGGGGGGGCCCCCGGATACGCAGTATTTT
CDR3 protein: CASRIAGGPPDTQYF

CDR3 length: 15
clone size: -
J gene: TRBJ2-7
D gene: -
V gene: TRBV7-6
CDR3 DNA: TGTGCCAGCAGCGTCCCAGGCTTCATAGAGTACGAGCAGTACTTC
CDR3 protein: CASSVPGFIEYEQYF

CDR3 length: 16
clone size: once
J gene: TRBJ2-3
D gene: TRBD1
V gene: TRBV5-4
CDR3 DNA: TGTGCCAGCAGCACCGGGACAGTTACTAGCACAGATACGCAGTATTTT
CDR3 protein: CASSTGTVTSTDTQYF

CDR3 length: 16
clone size: -
J gene: TRBJ2-1
D gene: TRBD1
V gene: TRBV4-3
CDR3 DNA: TGCGCCAGCAGCCAAGACTTCGTGACAGGGGACAATGAGCAGTTCTTC
CDR3 protein: CASSQDFVTGDNEQFF

CDR3 length: 16
clone size: few
J gene: TRBJ2-7
D gene: -
V gene: TRBV18
CDR3 DNA: TGTGCCAGCTCGCCTACCACGGCCACCAGCTCCTACGAGCAGTACTTC
CDR3 protein: CASSPTTATSSYEQYF

CDR3 length: 12
clone size: -
J gene: TRBJ1-4
D gene: -
V gene: TRBV2
CDR3 DNA: TGTGCCGGACTTTTGGGGAGTGAAAAACTGTTTTTT
CDR3 protein: CAGLLGSEKLFF

CDR3 length: 15
clone size: -
J gene: TRBJ2-1
D gene: -
V gene: TRBV5-1
CDR3 DNA: TGCGCCAGCAGTTTCGAGGGGCCGACCTACAATGAGCAGTTCTTC
CDR3 protein: CASSFEGPTYNEQFF

CDR3 length: 15
clone size: -
J gene: TRBJ1-2
D gene: TRBD1
V gene: TRBV19
CDR3 DNA: TGTGCCAGTAGTACAGGGGGATTAGCTAACTATGGCTACACCTTC
CDR3 protein: CASSTGGLANYGYTF

CDR3 length: 14
clone size: -
J gene: TRBJ2-5
D gene: TRBD2
V gene: TRBV6-5
CDR3 DNA: TGTGCCAGCAGTTTAGCGGGGGGTCAAGAGACCCAGTACTTC
CDR3 protein: CASSLAGGQETQYF